The 20 T cell receptor beta chains below were found in one sample sequenced in a study of blood T cell repertoires in COVID-19. Data came from immunoSEQ multiplex PCR; TCRdb stores just in-frame clones and leaves some out. The data show about 160,000 clones, around 85% seen once. The sequenced material came from peripheral blood. Receptor source: a human donor with acute or convalescent COVID-19. The donor label of this sample is uncertain.

The chain recombines TRBV4-3 with TRBJ2-1, with D perhaps TRBD1 (6 bases). CDR3 length equals 13 residues. Germline V lookup: CDR1 LGHNA, CDR2 YSLEER. Trimming took 4 bases from V and 2 from J, leaving 6 bases between them. The CDR3 is CASSRGPYNEQFF. CDR3 nucleotides: TGCGCCAGCAGCCGGGGGCCCTACAATGAGCAGTTCTTC.

This clone showed up many times. The gene calls are TRBV3-1 (or the pseudogene TRBV3-2) and TRBJ1-2; 9 bases map to TRBD1. Germline V gene data show CDR1 as LGHDT and CDR2 as YNNKEL (reference sequence). The V and J ends lost 6 bases and 4 bases, in that order; junction bases with no gene match: 3. The CDR3 sequence is 13 residues long. CDR3 sequence reads: CASRRGQGYGYTF. The CDR3 nucleotides are TGTGCCAGCAGGCGGGGACAGGGCTATGGCTACACCTTC.

V usage is TRBV19 and J usage is TRBJ1-5, with D unresolved. Germline V gives CDR1 LNHDA, CDR2 SQIVND (reference sequence). The CDR3 loop spans 13 amino acids. V was clipped by 7 bases and J by 3 bases, with 10 bases between them. CDR3 sequence reads: CASNSLHNQPQHF. In DNA, the CDR3 is TGTGCCAGTAATAGCCTGCACAATCAGCCCCAGCATTTT.

This clone was counted a few times. This chain connects TRBV9 to TRBJ2-7; 12 positions match TRBD2. CDR3 length equals 16 residues. V lost 0 bases and J lost 3; bases outside the gene matches: 4. CDR1 SGDLS and CDR2 YYNGEE come from the germline V gene. This CDR3 is CASSVAGLAGDYEQYF. CDR3 sequence (DNA): TGTGCCAGCAGCGTAGCGGGACTAGCGGGTGACTACGAGCAGTACTTC.

CDR3 sequence: CASRDSPYGYTF. In DNA, the CDR3 is TGTGCCAGCAGGGACAGCCCCTATGGCTACACCTTC. The rearrangement joins TRBV6-5 to TRBJ1-2; tentative D call: TRBD1 (6 bases). This CDR3 contains 12 residues. The germline V and J ends were trimmed by 6 bases and 4 bases, with 9 bases remaining between them. Germline CDR1 is MNHEY and CDR2 is SVGAGI.

The genes are TRBV28 and TRBJ1-4; 7 positions agree with TRBD1. This CDR3 has 14 residues. J lost 4 bases, V lost 5 bases, and 4 bases had no gene match. Germline V lookup: CDR1 MDHEN, CDR2 SYDVKM. The chain's CDR3 is CASSLRQGNEKLFF. The CDR3 nucleotides read TGTGCCAGCAGTCTAAGACAGGGTAATGAAAAACTGTTTTTT.

This sequence joins TRBV5-1 and TRBJ1-2, with 8 bases matching TRBD1. Looked up from germline, CDR1 is SGHRS and CDR2 is YFSETQ. The CDR3 consists of 14 residues. V dropped 4 bases and J dropped 5; count of bases not matched to a gene: 7. In nucleotides, the CDR3 is TGCGCCAGCAGCCGTACGACAGGGGAATATGGCTACACCTTC. It translates to CASSRTTGEYGYTF.

The V gene is TRBV19, the J gene TRBJ2-1; 11 bases are shared with TRBD1. The junction had 2 bases not matched to a gene; V was cut back by 4 bases and J by 3 bases. Germline assignment: CDR1 LNHDA and CDR2 SQIVND (reference sequence). The CDR3 totals 15 residues. CDR3 nucleotides: TGTGCCAGTAGTACTGGGACAGGGGGCTACAATGAGCAGTTCTTC. Its translation: CASSTGTGGYNEQFF.

This clone was counted only a few times. The chain couples TRBV19 to TRBJ1-2; no clear D gene. The CDR3 has 15 amino acids. From germline, CDR1 is LNHDA and CDR2 SQIVND (reference sequence). V was clipped by 3 bases and J by 4 bases, with 15 bases between them. The CDR3 DNA reads TGTGCCAGTAGTATTCTAGGTACTAAGAGCTATGGCTACACCTTC. Amino acids: CASSILGTKSYGYTF.

Only one count was recorded for this clone. The chain joins TRBV19 to TRBJ2-1; 10 bases fit TRBD1. This CDR3 contains 17 residues. With 2 bases clipped from V and 7 bases from J, the junction kept 11 bases outside the gene matches. CDR1 is LNHDA and CDR2 is SQIVND in the germline V gene (reference sequence). CDR3 loop: CASSIRSRDRGMNEQFF. CDR3 DNA sequence: TGTGCCAGTAGTATAAGGAGTAGGGACAGGGGAATGAATGAGCAGTTCTTC. Combining the CDR3 with reference TRBV19 and TRBJ2-1 gives the whole variable domain DGGITQSPKYLFRKEGQNVTLSCEQNLNHDAMYWYRQDPGQGLRLIYYSQIVNDFQKGDIAEGYSVSREKKESFPLTVTSAQKNPTAFYLCASSIRSRDRGMNEQFFGPGTRLTVL.

The chain links TRBV5-1 to TRBJ1-2, with 10 bases that match TRBD1. The CDR3 has 14 amino acids. V lost 4 bases, J lost 3 bases, and 3 bases stayed unmatched. Germline V gives CDR1 SGHRS, CDR2 YFSETQ. CDR3 region: CASSPGQGYYGYTF. Written as DNA, the CDR3 is TGCGCCAGCAGCCCGGGACAGGGGTACTATGGCTACACCTTC.

The V gene is TRBV7-9, the J gene TRBJ1-2; TRBD1 matches at 7 bases. Germline assignment: CDR1 SEHNR and CDR2 FQNEAQ (reference sequence). V shed 7 bases and J 7 bases; nucleotides not matched to a gene: 9. The CDR3 covers 13 residues. DNA of the CDR3: TGTGCCAGCACCAGACAGGGTCTGCGTGGCTACACCTTC. Encoded protein: CASTRQGLRGYTF.

The chain employs TRBV7-2 and TRBJ1-1; TRBD1 aligns across 7 bases. V lost 1 base to trimming and J lost 5 bases; unmatched junction nucleotides: 4. The CDR3 contains 14 residues. Germline V gene lookup returns CDR1 SGHTA and CDR2 FQGNSA. CDR3 protein: CASSLGLQGTEAFF. The CDR3 DNA reads TGTGCCAGCAGCTTAGGGTTACAGGGGACTGAAGCTTTCTTT.

This chain links TRBV19 with TRBJ1-5; 7 nucleotides agree with TRBD1. This CDR3 is 15 amino acids long. Losses at the gene ends were 7 bases for V and 3 bases for J; bases not matched to a gene: 9. Germline V gene lookup returns CDR1 LNHDA and CDR2 SQIVND (reference sequence). The CDR3 here is CASIPRDSYNQPQHF. CDR3 sequence (DNA): TGTGCCAGTATCCCCCGGGACAGCTACAATCAGCCCCAGCATTTT.

This chain uses TRBV18 with TRBJ1-1; 9 nucleotides match TRBD1. CDR1 is KGHSH, CDR2 LQKENI, per germline. V lost 1 base and J lost 0; bases outside the gene matches: 3. The CDR3 consists of 16 residues. DNA for the CDR3: TGTGCCAGCTCACCACGACAGGGGGAGGTGAACACTGAAGCTTTCTTT. Its translation is CASSPRQGEVNTEAFF.

CDR3 coding DNA: TGCGCCAGCAGCCAAAGCCTCCCAGAGACACTAGCCAAAAACATTCAGTACTTC. It is translated as CASSQSLPETLAKNIQYF. The chain carries TRBV4-1 and TRBJ2-4; D remains ambiguous. The CDR3 contains 18 residues. Trimming stripped 2 bases from V and 0 bases from J, with 17 bases between. In germline, CDR1 is MGHRA, CDR2 YSYEKL.

This clone turned up a few times. The gene calls are TRBV21-1 and TRBJ1-2. TRBV21-1 is annotated as a pseudogene. This CDR3 has 14 amino acids. CDR3 in DNA: TGTGCCAGCAGCAACGGGGTAAAGAACTATGGCTACACCTTC. This codes for CASSNGVKNYGYTF.

V and J are TRBV18 and TRBJ1-2, with TRBD1 matching over 7 bases. The CDR3 loop spans 16 amino acids. CDR1 and CDR2 (germline): KGHSH, LQKENI. V shed 6 bases, J shed 3 bases, and the junction held 13 bases outside the gene matches. CDR3 in amino acids: CASSPSQGFSDYGYTF. In DNA, the CDR3 is TGTGCCAGCTCGCCGTCACAGGGGTTTTCCGACTATGGCTACACCTTC.

For the CDR3, the DNA is TGTGCCAGTAGTCCATACAGGGGTAACACTGAAGCTTTCTTT. Its protein product is CASSPYRGNTEAFF. The chain links TRBV19 to TRBJ1-1; TRBD1 matches 7 bases. With 5 bases clipped from V and 2 bases from J, the junction kept 5 bases outside the gene matches. CDR3 length: 14 residues. The germline V gene encodes CDR1 LNHDA and CDR2 SQIVND (reference sequence).

In the case of this clone: Being one base from a much bigger clone, this may be a read error. Different DNA sequences within this sample yield the same CDR3. The chain combines TRBV11-2 with TRBJ2-3; TRBD2 aligns across 9 bases. This CDR3 region has 15 residues. J lost 1 base, V lost 5 bases, and 4 bases had no gene match. Germline V lookup: CDR1 SGHAT, CDR2 FQNNGV. The CDR3 loop reads CASSPWTSGTDTQYF. CDR3 sequence (DNA): TGTGCCAGCAGCCCATGGACTAGCGGCACAGATACGCAGTATTTT.